Listed below are T cell receptor beta chains from one sample, sequenced in a study of beta chain features in type 1 diabetes. Repertoires were generated with immunoSEQ multiplex PCR, while TCRdb's copy carries only in-frame clones and drops some. This sample carries roughly 150,000 clones, approximately 10% of them seen once, and the ten largest clones take approximately 0.5%. The sequenced material came from central memory CD4+ T cells from blood. These receptors were collected from a man younger than 40 with type 1 diabetes. Both conserved end residues are part of each CDR3.

j_gene: TRBJ2-7; len: 14; v_gene: TRBV5-1; CDR3aa: CASSTGQPFDEQYF
j_gene: TRBJ2-5; len: 13; v_gene: TRBV7-2; CDR3aa: CASSRDRQETQYF
j_gene: TRBJ2-2; len: 13; v_gene: TRBV28; CDR3aa: CASSPGVTGELFF
j_gene: TRBJ2-1; len: 15; v_gene: TRBV13; CDR3aa: CASSQTGGTYNEQFF
j_gene: TRBJ2-1; len: 15; v_gene: TRBV6-4; CDR3aa: CASSDHRAGNNEQFF
j_gene: TRBJ2-5; len: 15; v_gene: TRBV2; CDR3aa: CASTPSRTDQETQYF
j_gene: TRBJ2-5; len: 18; v_gene: TRBV4-1; CDR3aa: CASSHGLAGGEGQETQYF
j_gene: TRBJ2-5; len: 12; v_gene: TRBV9; CDR3aa: CASSVGGETQYF
j_gene: TRBJ2-1; len: 16; v_gene: TRBV7-3; CDR3aa: CASSYLPSGDNNEQFF
j_gene: TRBJ2-3; len: 13; v_gene: TRBV30; CDR3aa: CAYTSGSTDTQYF
j_gene: TRBJ1-2; len: 13; v_gene: TRBV30; CDR3aa: CAWRVGGRNGYTF
j_gene: TRBJ2-7; len: 14; v_gene: TRBV29-1; CDR3aa: CSVEGLAGGDEQYF
j_gene: TRBJ2-6; len: 17; v_gene: TRBV15; CDR3aa: CATSRGTGRSGANVLTF
j_gene: TRBJ2-7; len: 14; v_gene: TRBV6-1; CDR3aa: CASSGGGSRLEQYF
j_gene: TRBJ2-3; len: 20; v_gene: TRBV7-8; CDR3aa: CASSALNQVAGRGATDTQYF
j_gene: TRBJ2-3; len: 13; v_gene: TRBV7-2; CDR3aa: CACRTSGTDTQYF
j_gene: TRBJ2-6; len: 14; v_gene: TRBV5-6; CDR3aa: CASSFFSGANVLTF
j_gene: TRBJ2-1; len: 17; v_gene: TRBV5-4; CDR3aa: CASSQAPTSGIYNEQFF
j_gene: TRBJ2-7; len: 17; v_gene: TRBV4-2; CDR3aa: CASSRPRGTGNGYEQYF
j_gene: TRBJ2-7; len: 14; v_gene: TRBV18; CDR3aa: CASSLAGQAYEQYF
j_gene: TRBJ2-5; len: 12; v_gene: TRBV30; CDR3aa: CAWGAQEETQYF
j_gene: TRBJ2-4; len: 14; v_gene: TRBV28; CDR3aa: CASSPRAGGNIQYF